This T cell receptor beta chain was captured in a study of cytomegalovirus exposure and HLA in healthy donors. Study in general: The roughly 120 validation repertoires were reported in a later analysis to have been generated on the same platform as the roughly 670 first-cohort repertoires.

Using immunoSEQ multiplex PCR, the repertoire was profiled, and TCRdb retains in-frame clones only, with some absent. The data show around 150,000 clones, around 80% seen once. Study conclusions and caveats: Accounts indicate the classifier identified cytomegalovirus status with strong specificity and sensitivity. According to a subsequent analysis, TCR clusters from the first cohort were inclined to appear together in the 120 or so validation repertoires. Cytomegalovirus-associated TCR beta chains were listed, numbering some 180.

Of note for this clone: The antigen remains unidentified.

The source of this sequence is a man in his thirties or forties in good health and CMV-seropositive. The sequenced sample was PBMCs.

The CDR3 is CANWDYHNNEQFF. The CDR3 DNA sequence: TGTGCCAACTGGGACTACCATAACAATGAGCAGTTCTTC. The chain combines TRBV2 with TRBJ2-1; 7 positions match TRBD2. The germline V gene has CDR1 SNHLY and CDR2 FYNNEI. This CDR3 is built from 13 residues. The ends lost 10 bases at V and 5 bases at J; junction bases unmatched: 8.